This section outlines one T cell receptor beta chain sequence together with its context. Its antigen is unknown. The data are from a study of identical twins. Study observations and caveats: In cord blood, abundant beta clonotypes had fewer insertions; memory showed no trend. The study found weaker excess twin sharing in beta out-of-frame sequences.

TCRdb passed the 5' RACE reads through MiXCR, listing each CDR3 protein once. The data show about 1.7 million distinct CDR3 sequences, 25% to 35% seen once. V was pared by 7 bases and J by 7 bases, with 19 bases between. This CDR3 region has 15 residues. Germline CDR1 reads MDHEN; CDR2 reads SYDVKM. The source is a newborn girl in good health. Sequencing used cord blood. The V call is TRBV28, the J call TRBJ1-4; tentative D call: TRBD1 (6 bases). In DNA form, the CDR3 reads TGTGCCAGCACCACCAGTTCGGGGGCTTTTGAAAAACTGTTTTTT. Amino acid sequence: CASTTSSGAFEKLFF.